One and the same sample provided the 26 T cell receptor beta chains below, sequenced in a study of blood T cells in healthy people across ages (dated by TCRdb to about 2015). Library preparation was by 5' RACE. The sample was run on an Illumina HiSeq 2500. The second PCR ran for roughly 6 to 11 cycles and used a J-beta primer mix along with a sample-barcoded 5' primer. The public reads were reanalyzed by TCRdb: fastp trimming at Q25, MiXCR alignment, in-frame beta chains only. Rows matching on CDR3 protein sequence are summarized as one entry with the most common DNA and genes. The sample has about 1.5 million distinct CDR3 sequences on record, approximately 38% of them singletons. The ten largest clones add up to 7.9% of the sample. Input material: blood. The receptors stem from a woman younger than 30 in good health.

This clonotype was seen a few times. The chain recombines TRBV20-1 with TRBJ2-3; 14 bases fit TRBD2. CDR1 is DFQATT and CDR2 is SNEGSKA in the germline V gene (reference sequence). Trimming at V came to 0 bases and at J to 5 bases, leaving 7 bases not matched to a gene. CDR3 size: 17 residues. The CDR3 protein is CSARDLGTSGRIDTQYF. CDR3 nucleotide sequence: TGCAGTGCTAGAGATCTCGGGACTAGCGGGAGAATAGATACGCAGTATTTT.

The chain joins TRBV4-1 to TRBJ2-1, with 10 bases aligning to TRBD2. After removal of 2 bases from V and 7 bases from J, the junction contained 8 bases not matched to a gene. The germline CDR1 and CDR2 sequences are MGHRA and YSYEKL. The CDR3 runs to 16 residues. CDR3: CASSQYRLAGENEQFF. The DNA for the CDR3 is TGCGCCAGCAGCCAATACCGGCTAGCGGGAGAGAATGAGCAGTTCTTC.

The chain couples TRBV3-1 to TRBJ1-6; D is perhaps TRBD1 (5 bases). Trimming shortened V by 6 bases and J by 7 bases, and 13 bases separated the two germline ends. Germline-derived CDR1 and CDR2 are LGHDT and YNNKEL (reference sequence). CDR3 length: 14 residues. The chain's CDR3 is CASRAGTENSPLHF. CDR3 coding DNA: TGTGCCAGCAGGGCAGGGACGGAGAATTCACCCCTCCACTTT.

This clonotype was picked up a small number of times. The V call is TRBV12-3 or TRBV12-4, the J call TRBJ2-1, with TRBD2 identical over 13 bases. The V segment lost 7 bases and the J segment 0 bases; nucleotides outside the gene matches: 6. The length of the CDR3 is 17 residues. CDR3 region: CASKGLAGVSSYNEQFF. The CDR3 nucleotides read TGTGCCAGCAAAGGACTAGCGGGGGTGTCCTCCTACAATGAGCAGTTCTTC.

The chain recombines TRBV10-3 with TRBJ2-7, with TRBD1 matching over 7 bases. J was trimmed by 7 bases and V by 9 bases; bases with no gene match: 12. This CDR3 is built from 13 residues. Germline V lookup: CDR1 ENHRY, CDR2 SYGVKD. CDR3 region: CAIASGTVGEQYF. CDR3 nucleotide sequence: TGTGCCATAGCCTCCGGGACAGTGGGGGAGCAGTACTTC.

Points on this clonotype: A read error may account for a junction end that differs from germline. V usage is TRBV10-3 and J usage is TRBJ1-4; D is uncertain. The germline CDR1 and CDR2 sequences are ENHRY and SYGVKD. The CDR3 length is 15 residues. The CDR3 region has the DNA TGTGCCACCAGTGGTGGTCTAACCTCCAATGAAAAACTGTTTTTC. It specifies CATSGGLTSNEKLFF.

This clonotype has a handful of counts. This rearrangement joins TRBV7-2 to TRBJ2-5, with D uncertain. Germline V gene sequence: CDR1 SGHTA, CDR2 FQGNSA. Trimming shortened V by 0 bases and J by 3 bases, and 14 bases separated the two germline ends. CDR3 length: 16 amino acids. DNA for the CDR3: TGTGCCAGCAGCTTAGCGCCCTGGAGAAGGGAAGAGACCCAGTACTTC. Its protein is CASSLAPWRREETQYF.

This chain connects TRBV18 to TRBJ1-2; TRBD1 is a possible D gene (6 bases). The CDR3 covers 14 residues. Trimming cost V 3 bases and J 3 bases, with 11 bases left between them. Germline lookup yields CDR1 KGHSH and CDR2 LQKENI. CDR3 loop: CASSPGQRDYGYTF. DNA for the CDR3: TGTGCCAGCTCACCTGGACAGAGGGACTATGGCTACACCTTC.

The chain is built from TRBV29-1 and TRBJ2-5; D possibly corresponds to TRBD1 (5 bases). The CDR3 length is 12 residues. V gave up 3 bases and J gave up 5 bases, with 10 bases separating them. The germline V gene has CDR1 SQVTM and CDR2 ANQGSEA. CDR3 loop: CSVEGQIETQYF. The CDR3 DNA sequence: TGCAGCGTTGAGGGGCAGATCGAGACCCAGTACTTC. Looking up the rest from reference TRBV29-1 and TRBJ2-5 gives the full variable domain: SAVISQKPSRDICQRGTSLTIQCQVDSQVTMMFWYRQQPGQSLTLIATANQGSEATYESGFVIDKFPISRPNLTFSTLTVSNMSPEDSSIYLCSVEGQIETQYFGPGTRLLVL.

This rearrangement joins TRBV7-9 to TRBJ2-3; D might be TRBD1 (5 bases). The J call may be mistaken, given a closer DNA end match to TRBJ1-5. The CDR3 spans 12 residues. The germline V gene has CDR1 SEHNR and CDR2 FQNEAQ (reference sequence). The CDR3 DNA reads as TGTGCCAGCAGCTTAGGCAGGGCGCCCCAGCATTTT. It encodes CASSLGRAPQHF.

The chain couples TRBV4-1 to TRBJ2-7, with D tentatively TRBD1 (5 bases). CDR3 length equals 14 residues. CDR1 is MGHRA and CDR2 is YSYEKL in the germline V gene. Deletions cut 0 bases from V and 6 bases from J, with 12 bases between. CDR3 in DNA: TGCGCCAGCAGCCAAGATGGGCAGGGTGGCGAGCAGTACTTC. This gives the protein CASSQDGQGGEQYF.

J is TRBJ1-5 and V is TRBV7-9; D not resolved. The CDR3 consists of 17 residues. Germline V gene data show CDR1 as SEHNR and CDR2 as FQNEAQ (reference sequence). Between the trimmed V and J ends, which lost 9 bases and 6 bases, there was a span of 27 bases. In DNA form, the CDR3 reads TGTGCCAGGCCCCCTGGTCCGCGTTTTTTATTATCTCAGCCCCAGCATTTT. Amino acid sequence: CARPPGPRFLLSQPQHF. Full variable domain (rest looked up from reference TRBV7-9 and TRBJ1-5): DTGVSQNPRHKITKRGQNVTFRCDPISEHNRLYWYRQTLGQGPEFLTYFQNEAQLEKSRLLSDRFSAERPKGSFSTLEIQRTEQGDSAMYLCARPPGPRFLLSQPQHFGDGTRLSIL.

The chain is built from TRBV29-1 and TRBJ1-4, with 9 bases identical to TRBD1. CDR1 is SQVTM and CDR2 is ANQGSEA in the germline V gene. V shed 3 bases and J 10 bases; nucleotides not matched to a gene: 9. The CDR3 sequence is 14 residues long. The CDR3 DNA reads as TGCAGCGTTGATCTTGGGACAGGGTCCGGAAAACTGTTTTTT. It is translated as CSVDLGTGSGKLFF.

This clonotype has ten or more counts. This chain joins TRBV29-1 and TRBJ1-2; D is possibly TRBD1 (6 bases). From germline, CDR1 is SQVTM and CDR2 ANQGSEA. Trimming took 1 base from V and 3 from J, leaving 12 bases between them. This CDR3 is built from 14 residues. CDR3 sequence (DNA): TGCAGCGTTGAAGTGGACAGACTAGACTATGGCTACACCTTC. It specifies CSVEVDRLDYGYTF. The complete variable domain, with remaining parts taken from reference TRBV29-1 and TRBJ1-2, reads SAVISQKPSRDICQRGTSLTIQCQVDSQVTMMFWYRQQPGQSLTLIATANQGSEATYESGFVIDKFPISRPNLTFSTLTVSNMSPEDSSIYLCSVEVDRLDYGYTFGSGTRLTVV.

The J gene is TRBJ2-7, the V gene TRBV10-3; 14 bases map to TRBD2. CDR1 and CDR2 from the germline V gene are ENHRY and SYGVKD. The CDR3 extends over 17 amino acids. V shed 3 bases, J shed 4 bases, and the junction held 8 bases outside the gene matches. CDR3: CAISEPIGTSGSYEQYF. The CDR3 nucleotides read TGTGCCATCAGTGAACCGATCGGGACTAGCGGGAGTTACGAGCAGTACTTC.

The chain is built from TRBV18 and TRBJ2-5, with 7 bases lining up with TRBD1. Germline lookup yields CDR1 KGHSH and CDR2 LQKENI. The CDR3 is made up of 13 amino acids. The J segment lost 11 bases and the V segment lost 3 bases, leaving 9 bases of the junction unmatched. Here the CDR3 reads CASSPIGTESQYF. The CDR3 DNA is TGTGCCAGCTCACCGATCGGGACAGAGTCACAGTACTTC.

This clonotype was observed once. The chain recombines TRBV6-6 with TRBJ2-4; D is unclear. With the DNA end fitting TRBJ2-7 better, the J assignment may be wrong. CDR1 is MNHNY and CDR2 is SVGAGI in the germline V gene (reference sequence). This CDR3 is built from 14 residues. The CDR3: CASSDEPAAYEQYF. The CDR3 nucleotides read TGTGCCAGCAGTGACGAACCCGCCGCCTACGAGCAGTACTTC.

The chain links TRBV3-1 to TRBJ2-5, with D tentatively TRBD2 (5 bases). The last part of the DNA fits TRBJ2-1 better; the J call may be wrong. Germline-derived CDR1 and CDR2 are LGHDT and YNNKEL (reference sequence). The CDR3 spans 14 residues. This CDR3 is CASSQDAREETQFF. CDR3 DNA sequence: TGTGCCAGCAGCCAAGATGCGAGGGAAGAGACCCAGTTCTTC.

There are many counts of this clonotype. The chain's CDR3 is CSARVREQYF. The CDR3 DNA reads TGCAGTGCTAGAGTGAGAGAGCAGTACTTC. J is TRBJ2-7 and V is TRBV20-1, with D hard to call. CDR1 and CDR2 from the germline V gene are DFQATT and SNEGSKA (reference sequence). V was clipped by 1 base and J by 7 bases, with 5 bases between them. This CDR3 comprises 10 residues.

V gene TRBV24-1 combines with J gene TRBJ2-3; TRBD1 matches at 10 bases. Germline values: CDR1 KGHDR, CDR2 SFDVKD. There are 18 residues in the CDR3. V was pared by 5 bases and J by 4 bases, with 14 bases of the junction left unmatched. This chain's CDR3 is CATSGLAGTGDPPDTQYF. In DNA, the CDR3 is TGTGCCACCAGTGGTCTCGCCGGGACAGGGGACCCCCCAGATACGCAGTATTTT.

This clonotype was counted between two and nine times. The genes are TRBV29-1 and TRBJ1-2; D gene unclear. The CDR3 runs to 14 residues. Germline CDR1 and CDR2: SQVTM and ANQGSEA. V was trimmed by 7 bases and J by 8 bases, leaving 23 bases between them. Written as DNA, the CDR3 is TGCAGCGCCAGACGGCAGTCGGTATTTGAGGGCTACACCTTC. This translates into CSARRQSVFEGYTF.

The chain carries TRBV7-9 and TRBJ2-1, with TRBD2 matching 10 bases. Per the germline V gene, CDR1 is SEHNR and CDR2 is FQNEAQ (reference sequence). This CDR3 spans 13 amino acids. V shed 8 bases, J shed 10 bases, and the junction held 8 bases outside the gene matches. CDR3 in amino acids: CASGTSARSEQFF. The CDR3 DNA follows: TGTGCCAGCGGGACTAGCGCTCGCAGCGAGCAGTTCTTC.

This clonotype was seen only a few times. This rearrangement joins TRBV29-1 to TRBJ2-7; D ambiguous. The CDR3 is 13 residues long. Germline V gives CDR1 SQVTM, CDR2 ANQGSEA. The germline V and J ends were trimmed by 4 bases and 0 bases, with 10 bases remaining between them. The CDR3 DNA reads TGCAGCGTTGTGGACCGAAGCTCCTACGAGCAGTACTTC. Its protein product is CSVVDRSSYEQYF.

This clonotype was detected only a few times. The CDR3 region is CASNPEGPRQYF. For the CDR3, the DNA is TGTGCCAGCAACCCCGAGGGGCCTCGCCAGTACTTC. The chain joins TRBV7-2 to TRBJ2-5, with D perhaps matching TRBD1 or TRBD2 (5 bases each). With 7 bases removed from V and 10 bases from J, the gap between germline ends came to 16 bases. Germline CDR1 is SGHTA and CDR2 is FQGNSA. The CDR3 sequence is 12 residues long.

There are a few counts of this clonotype. The chain combines TRBV10-3 with TRBJ1-5, with D unresolved. Trimming took off 8 bases at V and 6 bases at J, with 11 bases between the two ends. The CDR3 loop spans 12 amino acids. Germline V gives CDR1 ENHRY, CDR2 SYGVKD. CDR3 DNA: TGTGCCATCCAGGCAGGCGGTCAGCCCCAGCATTTT. Translated: CAIQAGGQPQHF.

This sequence joins TRBV20-1 and TRBJ2-1, with TRBD2 matching 15 bases. With V trimmed by 5 bases and J by 2 bases, 7 bases remained unmatched. This CDR3 is 17 amino acids long. Germline CDR1 reads DFQATT; CDR2 reads SNEGSKA (reference sequence). CDR3 sequence: CSAGGGLAGGPYNEQFF. The CDR3 region has the DNA TGCAGTGCTGGAGGGGGACTAGCGGGAGGACCCTACAATGAGCAGTTCTTC.